Listed below are T cell receptor beta chains from one sample, sequenced in a study of identical twins. Via MiXCR, TCRdb re-called the 5' RACE reads, giving one row per CDR3 protein. The data hold some 230,000 distinct CDR3 sequences, with around 6.5% observed a single time. These data also formed part of another study, on T cells expressing NK-cell markers.

The specimen was CD8+ T cells sorted from blood. These receptors all stem from a woman between 18 and 29 years old in good health. Both conserved end residues are part of each CDR3. The D gene is left open where the match is weak. Not every row has a clone size; where given, it reads once, few, many or a size class.

size	J	V	D	CDR3	DNA
NA	TRBJ2-7	TRBV11-2	NA	CASSAAVSYEQYF	TGTGCCAGCAGCGCAGCGGTCTCCTACGAGCAGTACTTC
NA	TRBJ2-7	TRBV7-2	TRBD2	CASSFLAGGGYEQYF	TGTGCCAGCAGCTTTCTAGCGGGAGGGGGGTACGAGCAGTACTTC
NA	TRBJ2-7	TRBV9	NA	CASSVGTDTGEQYF	TGTGCCAGCAGCGTAGGGACCGACACGGGCGAGCAGTACTTC
NA	TRBJ2-1	TRBV6-5	NA	CASSYEGVYNEQFF	TGTGCCAGCAGTTATGAGGGTGTCTACAATGAGCAGTTCTTC
few	TRBJ2-3	TRBV20-1	TRBD2	CSARGHTSGRAADTQYF	TGCAGTGCTAGAGGCCATACTAGCGGGAGGGCCGCAGATACGCAGTATTTT
many	TRBJ2-7	TRBV3-1	NA	CASSPLRNSEQYF	TGTGCCAGCAGCCCTCTGCGGAATTCAGAGCAGTACTTC
few	TRBJ2-6	TRBV6-1	NA	CASKKVESGANVLTF	TGTGCCAGCAAGAAGGTGGAGTCTGGGGCCAACGTCCTGACTTTC
many	TRBJ1-3	TRBV7-8	TRBD1	CASSIQGAGNTIYF	TGTGCCAGCAGCATACAGGGGGCTGGAAACACCATATATTTT
few	TRBJ2-2	TRBV27	NA	CASSFGTGIFTGELFF	TGTGCCAGCAGTTTCGGAACAGGAATTTTCACCGGGGAGCTGTTTTTT
few	TRBJ2-3	TRBV7-9	NA	CASSLLITDTQYF	TGTGCCAGCAGCTTACTAATCACAGATACGCAGTATTTT
few	TRBJ2-7	TRBV12-3/TRBV12-4	NA	CASSLGTLYEQYF	TGTGCCAGCAGTCTCGGGACGCTCTACGAGCAGTACTTC
many	TRBJ2-5	TRBV4-1	TRBD2	CASSQNSGTRQETQYF	TGCGCCAGCAGCCAAAACTCCGGGACTAGACAAGAGACCCAGTACTTC
NA	TRBJ2-7	TRBV7-7	NA	CASSLELNYEQYF	TGTGCTAGCAGTCTAGAACTGAACTACGAGCAGTACTTC
few	TRBJ2-7	TRBV7-2	TRBD1	CASSLAGDRVYEQYF	TGTGCCAGCAGCTTAGCGGGGGACAGGGTTTACGAGCAGTACTTC
NA	TRBJ2-1	TRBV12-3/TRBV12-4	NA	CASSFWGPGMGEQFF	TGTGCCAGCAGTTTTTGGGGGCCGGGGATGGGTGAGCAGTTCTTC
few	TRBJ1-1	TRBV7-6	NA	CASSPTGLGSEAFF	TGTGCCAGCAGCCCGACAGGACTCGGGAGTGAAGCTTTCTTT
many	TRBJ1-1	TRBV12-3/TRBV12-4	NA	CASSQNDPNTEAFF	TGTGCCAGCAGCCAAAACGATCCGAACACTGAAGCTTTCTTT
NA	TRBJ2-3	TRBV27	TRBD2	CASSPTSGGATDTQYF	TGTGCCAGCAGTCCGACTAGCGGGGGGGCGACAGATACGCAGTATTTT
NA	TRBJ2-7	TRBV6-5	TRBD2	CASSYRGGIYEQYF	TGTGCCAGCAGTTACCGGGGGGGTATCTACGAGCAGTACTTC
many	TRBJ2-1	TRBV5-6	NA	CASSPVGVEQFF	TGTGCCAGCAGCCCAGTCGGGGTCGAGCAGTTCTTC
NA	TRBJ2-1	TRBV2	TRBD2	CASSGTSGRFGYNEQFF	TGTGCCAGCAGTGGGACTAGCGGGAGGTTCGGCTACAATGAGCAGTTCTTC
few	TRBJ1-1	TRBV12-3/TRBV12-4	NA	CASSLAQSSEAFF	TGTGCCAGCAGTTTAGCCCAATCTTCTGAAGCTTTCTTT
many	TRBJ1-1	TRBV29-1	NA	CSAGGRITEAFF	TGCAGCGCTGGGGGACGGATCACTGAAGCTTTCTTT
few	TRBJ2-3	TRBV9	NA	CASSVDGPFDTQYF	TGTGCCAGCAGCGTAGACGGACCATTCGATACGCAGTATTTT
many	TRBJ2-3	TRBV2	NA	CASPRGTHQSSTDTQYF	TGTGCCAGCCCCCGAGGGACTCACCAGTCTAGCACAGATACGCAGTATTTT
many	TRBJ1-1	TRBV5-1	NA	CASSLNPGATEAFF	TGCGCCAGCAGCTTAAACCCCGGAGCCACTGAAGCTTTCTTT
few	TRBJ2-5	TRBV20-1	TRBD2	CSARLAGQETQYF	TGCAGTGCTAGGTTAGCGGGACAAGAGACCCAGTACTTC
many	TRBJ2-5	TRBV6-5	NA	CASSYSGARETQYF	TGTGCCAGCAGTTACTCCGGGGCAAGGGAGACCCAGTACTTC
NA	TRBJ2-3	TRBV7-9	NA	CASSWTPGADTQYF	TGTGCCAGCAGCTGGACCCCTGGGGCAGATACGCAGTATTTT
many	TRBJ2-1	TRBV14	NA	CASSSTKAGKQFF	TGTGCCAGCAGCTCGACCAAGGCGGGGAAGCAGTTCTTC
NA	TRBJ2-5	TRBV13	NA	CASSLDAGRETQYF	TGTGCCAGCAGCTTAGACGCCGGGCGAGAGACCCAGTACTTC
few	TRBJ2-1	TRBV6-2/TRBV6-3	TRBD2	CASSRLAGGLEQFF	TGTGCCAGCAGCAGACTAGCGGGAGGGCTTGAGCAGTTCTTC
many	TRBJ2-7	TRBV6-1	NA	CASSEAAGSSYEQYF	TGTGCCAGCAGTGAAGCAGCGGGCAGCTCCTACGAGCAGTACTTC